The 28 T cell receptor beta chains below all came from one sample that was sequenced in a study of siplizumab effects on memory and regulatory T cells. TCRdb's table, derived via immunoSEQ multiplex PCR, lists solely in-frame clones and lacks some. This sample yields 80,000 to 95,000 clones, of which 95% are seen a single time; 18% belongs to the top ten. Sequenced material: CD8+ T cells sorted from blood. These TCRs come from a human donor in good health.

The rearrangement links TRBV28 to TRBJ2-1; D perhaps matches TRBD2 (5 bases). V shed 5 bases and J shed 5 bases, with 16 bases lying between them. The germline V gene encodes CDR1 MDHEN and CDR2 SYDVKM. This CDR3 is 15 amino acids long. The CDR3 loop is CASSPTAGLNNEQFF. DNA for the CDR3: TGTGCCAGCAGTCCTACCGCAGGACTGAACAATGAGCAGTTCTTC.

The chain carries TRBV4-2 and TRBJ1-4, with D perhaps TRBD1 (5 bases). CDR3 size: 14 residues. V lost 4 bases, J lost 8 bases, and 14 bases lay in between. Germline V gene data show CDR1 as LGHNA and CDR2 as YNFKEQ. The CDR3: CASSPTGEAEKLFF. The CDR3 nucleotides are TGTGCCAGCAGCCCCACGGGGGAGGCGGAAAAACTGTTTTTT.

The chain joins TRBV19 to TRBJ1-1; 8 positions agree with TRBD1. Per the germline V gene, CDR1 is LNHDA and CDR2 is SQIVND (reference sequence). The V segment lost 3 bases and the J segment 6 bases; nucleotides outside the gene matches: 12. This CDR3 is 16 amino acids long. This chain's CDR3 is CASSINLWTGRAEAFF. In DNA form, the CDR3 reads TGTGCCAGTAGTATCAACCTCTGGACAGGGCGGGCTGAAGCTTTCTTT.

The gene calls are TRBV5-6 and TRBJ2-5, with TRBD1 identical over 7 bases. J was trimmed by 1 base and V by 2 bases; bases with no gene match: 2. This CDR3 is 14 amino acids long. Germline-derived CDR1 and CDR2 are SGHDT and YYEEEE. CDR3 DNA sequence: TGTGCCAGCAGCTTTTGGACAGGCCAAGAGACCCAGTACTTC. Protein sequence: CASSFWTGQETQYF.

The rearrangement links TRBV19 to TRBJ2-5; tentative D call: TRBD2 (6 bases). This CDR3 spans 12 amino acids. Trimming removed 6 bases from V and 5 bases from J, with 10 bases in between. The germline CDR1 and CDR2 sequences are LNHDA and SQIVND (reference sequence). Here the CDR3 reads CASSPGGETQYF. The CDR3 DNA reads TGTGCCAGTAGCCCTGGGGGGGAGACCCAGTACTTC.

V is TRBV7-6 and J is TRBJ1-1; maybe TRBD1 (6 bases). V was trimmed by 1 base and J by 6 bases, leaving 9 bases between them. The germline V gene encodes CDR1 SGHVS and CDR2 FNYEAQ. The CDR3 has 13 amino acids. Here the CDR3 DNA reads TGTGCCAGCAGCTTAGTGGGGGGCCCTGAAGCTTTCTTT. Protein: CASSLVGGPEAFF.

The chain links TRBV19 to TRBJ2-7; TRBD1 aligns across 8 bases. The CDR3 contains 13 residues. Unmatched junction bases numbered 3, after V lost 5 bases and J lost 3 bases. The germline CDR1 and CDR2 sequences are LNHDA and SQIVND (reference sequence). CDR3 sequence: CASSQGTGYEQYF. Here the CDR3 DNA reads TGTGCCAGTAGTCAGGGGACAGGCTACGAGCAGTACTTC.

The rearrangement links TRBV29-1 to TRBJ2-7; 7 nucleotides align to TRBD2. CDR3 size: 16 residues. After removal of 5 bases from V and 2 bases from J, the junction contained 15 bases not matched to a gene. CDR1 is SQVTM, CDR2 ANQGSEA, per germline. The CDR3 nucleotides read TGCAGCGTTAGGATTCTTAGTGGCGGGAGTACCTACGAGCAGTACTTC. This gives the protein CSVRILSGGSTYEQYF.

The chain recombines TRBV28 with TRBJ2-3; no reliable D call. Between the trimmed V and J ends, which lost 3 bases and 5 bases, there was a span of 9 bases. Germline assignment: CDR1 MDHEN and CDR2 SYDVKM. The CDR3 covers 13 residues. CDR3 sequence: CASSFSSKDTQYF. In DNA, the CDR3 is TGTGCCAGCAGTTTTTCCTCCAAAGATACGCAGTATTTT.

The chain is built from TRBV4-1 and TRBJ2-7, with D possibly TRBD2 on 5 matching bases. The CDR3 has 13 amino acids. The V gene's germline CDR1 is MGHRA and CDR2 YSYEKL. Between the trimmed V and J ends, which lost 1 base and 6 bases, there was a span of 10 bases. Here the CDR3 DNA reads TGCGCCAGCAGCCAAGGGACTGGGCCCGAGCAGTACTTC. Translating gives CASSQGTGPEQYF.

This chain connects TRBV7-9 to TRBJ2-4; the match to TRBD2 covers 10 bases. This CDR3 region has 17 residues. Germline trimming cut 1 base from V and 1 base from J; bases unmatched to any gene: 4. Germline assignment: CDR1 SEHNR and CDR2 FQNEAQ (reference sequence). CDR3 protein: CASSLGRAGGAKNIQYF. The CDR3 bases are TGTGCCAGCAGCTTAGGGCGAGCGGGAGGGGCCAAAAACATTCAGTACTTC.

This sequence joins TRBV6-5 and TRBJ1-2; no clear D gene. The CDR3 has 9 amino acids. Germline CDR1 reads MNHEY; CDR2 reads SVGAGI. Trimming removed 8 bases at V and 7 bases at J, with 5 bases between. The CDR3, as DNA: TGTGCCAGCGGTAGTGGCTACACCTTC. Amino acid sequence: CASGSGYTF.

CDR3 nucleotide sequence: TGCGCCAGCAGCGCGGGAGCCGGGGAGCTGTTTTTT. Its translation: CASSAGAGELFF. The J gene is TRBJ2-2, the V gene TRBV10-1; TRBD2 matches at 7 bases. Trimming took 6 bases from V and 6 from J; bases not matched to a gene: 1. The CDR3 runs to 12 residues. Per germline, CDR1 WNHNN and CDR2 SYGVQD (reference sequence).

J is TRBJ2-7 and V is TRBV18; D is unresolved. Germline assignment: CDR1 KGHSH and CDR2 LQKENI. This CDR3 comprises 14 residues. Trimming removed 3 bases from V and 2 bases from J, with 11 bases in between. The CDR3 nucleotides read TGTGCCAGCTCACCGACACCCTCCCCCTACGAGCAGTACTTC. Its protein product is CASSPTPSPYEQYF.

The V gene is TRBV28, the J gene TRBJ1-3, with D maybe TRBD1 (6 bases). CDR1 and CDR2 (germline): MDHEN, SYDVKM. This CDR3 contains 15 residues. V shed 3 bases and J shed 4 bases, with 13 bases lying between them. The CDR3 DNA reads TGTGCCAGCAGTTTCCCGGGGGGGCTCGGAAACACCATATATTTT. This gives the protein CASSFPGGLGNTIYF.

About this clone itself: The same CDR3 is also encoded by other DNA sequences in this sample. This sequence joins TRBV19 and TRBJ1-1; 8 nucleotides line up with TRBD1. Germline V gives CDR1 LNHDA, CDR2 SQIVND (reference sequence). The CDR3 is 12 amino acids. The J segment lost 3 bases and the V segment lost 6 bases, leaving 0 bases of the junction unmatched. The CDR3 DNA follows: TGTGCCAGTAGACAGGGGGACACTGAAGCTTTCTTT. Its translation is CASRQGDTEAFF.

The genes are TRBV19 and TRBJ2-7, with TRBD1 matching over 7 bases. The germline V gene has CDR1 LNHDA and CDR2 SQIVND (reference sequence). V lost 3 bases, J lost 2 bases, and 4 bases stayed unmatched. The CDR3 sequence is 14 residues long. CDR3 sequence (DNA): TGTGCCAGTAGTATTAAGGGACAGACCTACGAGCAGTACTTC. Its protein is CASSIKGQTYEQYF.

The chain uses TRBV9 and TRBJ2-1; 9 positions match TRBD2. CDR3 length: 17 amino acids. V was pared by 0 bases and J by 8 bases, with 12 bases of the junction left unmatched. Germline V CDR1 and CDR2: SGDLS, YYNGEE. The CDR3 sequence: CASSVVASGIGRYEQFF. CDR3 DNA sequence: TGTGCCAGCAGCGTAGTAGCTAGCGGGATTGGGAGGTATGAGCAGTTCTTC.

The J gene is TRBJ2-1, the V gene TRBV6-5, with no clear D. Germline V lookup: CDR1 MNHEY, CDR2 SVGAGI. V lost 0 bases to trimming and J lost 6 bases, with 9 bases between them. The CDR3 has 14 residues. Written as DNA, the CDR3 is TGTGCCAGCAGTTACTCATCCGGGTTCAATGAGCAGTTCTTC. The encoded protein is CASSYSSGFNEQFF.

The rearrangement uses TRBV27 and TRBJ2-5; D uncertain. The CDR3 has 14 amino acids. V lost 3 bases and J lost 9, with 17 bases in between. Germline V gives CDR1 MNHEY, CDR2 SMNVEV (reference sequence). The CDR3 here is CASSFTPSEGSQYF. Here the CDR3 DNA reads TGTGCCAGCAGTTTTACGCCCTCGGAAGGGTCCCAGTACTTC.

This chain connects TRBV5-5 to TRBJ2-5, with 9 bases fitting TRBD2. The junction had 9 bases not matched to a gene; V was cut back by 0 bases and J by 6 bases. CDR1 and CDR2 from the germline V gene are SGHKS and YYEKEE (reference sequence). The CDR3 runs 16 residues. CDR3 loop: CASSLGFPSGGKTQYF. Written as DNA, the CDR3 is TGTGCCAGCAGCTTGGGATTCCCAAGCGGGGGGAAGACCCAGTACTTC.

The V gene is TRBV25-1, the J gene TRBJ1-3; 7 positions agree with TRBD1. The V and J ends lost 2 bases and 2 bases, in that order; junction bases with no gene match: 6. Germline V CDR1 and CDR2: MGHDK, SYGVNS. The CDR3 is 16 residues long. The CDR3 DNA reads TGTGCCAGCAGTGAAGTTCGCCAGGGGGCTGGAAACACCATATATTTT. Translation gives CASSEVRQGAGNTIYF.

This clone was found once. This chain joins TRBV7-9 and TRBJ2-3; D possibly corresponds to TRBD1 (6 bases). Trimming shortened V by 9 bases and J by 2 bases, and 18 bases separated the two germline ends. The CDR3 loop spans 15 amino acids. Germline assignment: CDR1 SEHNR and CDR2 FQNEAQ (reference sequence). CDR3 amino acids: CASTPWNRDTDTQYF. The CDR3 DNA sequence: TGTGCCAGTACTCCTTGGAACAGGGACACAGATACGCAGTATTTT.

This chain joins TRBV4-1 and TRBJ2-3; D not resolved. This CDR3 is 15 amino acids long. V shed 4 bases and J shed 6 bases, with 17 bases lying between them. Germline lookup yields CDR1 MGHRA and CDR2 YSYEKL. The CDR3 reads CASSLRSPRADTQYF. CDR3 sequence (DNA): TGCGCCAGCAGCCTCCGTAGCCCTAGGGCCGATACGCAGTATTTT.

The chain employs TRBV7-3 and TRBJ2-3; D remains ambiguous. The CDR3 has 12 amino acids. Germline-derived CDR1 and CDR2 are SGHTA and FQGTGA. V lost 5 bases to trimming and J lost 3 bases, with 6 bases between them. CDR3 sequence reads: CASSPGTDTQYF. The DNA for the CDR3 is TGTGCCAGCAGCCCCGGTACAGATACGCAGTATTTT.

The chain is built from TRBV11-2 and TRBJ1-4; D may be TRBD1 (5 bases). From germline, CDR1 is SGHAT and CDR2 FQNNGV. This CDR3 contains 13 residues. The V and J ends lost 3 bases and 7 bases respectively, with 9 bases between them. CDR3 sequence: CASSFRAVEKLFF. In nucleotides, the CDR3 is TGTGCCAGCAGCTTCAGGGCAGTTGAAAAACTGTTTTTT.

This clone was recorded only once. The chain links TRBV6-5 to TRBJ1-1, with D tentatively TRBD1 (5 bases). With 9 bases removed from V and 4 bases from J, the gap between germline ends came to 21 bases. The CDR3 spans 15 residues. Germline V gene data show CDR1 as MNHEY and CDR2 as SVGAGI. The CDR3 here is CASREAGQGSTEAFF. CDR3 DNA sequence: TGTGCCAGTCGGGAAGCGGGGCAGGGATCCACTGAAGCTTTCTTT.

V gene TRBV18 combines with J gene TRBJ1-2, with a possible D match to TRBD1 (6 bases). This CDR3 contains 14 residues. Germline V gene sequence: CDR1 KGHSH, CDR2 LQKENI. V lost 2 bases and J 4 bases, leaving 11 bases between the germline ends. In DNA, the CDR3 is TGTGCCAGCTCACCAAAGGACAGTAGCTATGGCTACACCTTC. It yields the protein CASSPKDSSYGYTF. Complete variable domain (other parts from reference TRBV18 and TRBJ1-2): NAGVMQNPRHLVRRRGQEARLRCSPMKGHSHVYWYRQLPEEGLKFMVYLQKENIIDESGMPKERFSAEFPKEGPSILRIQQVVRGDSAAYFCASSPKDSSYGYTFGSGTRLTVV.